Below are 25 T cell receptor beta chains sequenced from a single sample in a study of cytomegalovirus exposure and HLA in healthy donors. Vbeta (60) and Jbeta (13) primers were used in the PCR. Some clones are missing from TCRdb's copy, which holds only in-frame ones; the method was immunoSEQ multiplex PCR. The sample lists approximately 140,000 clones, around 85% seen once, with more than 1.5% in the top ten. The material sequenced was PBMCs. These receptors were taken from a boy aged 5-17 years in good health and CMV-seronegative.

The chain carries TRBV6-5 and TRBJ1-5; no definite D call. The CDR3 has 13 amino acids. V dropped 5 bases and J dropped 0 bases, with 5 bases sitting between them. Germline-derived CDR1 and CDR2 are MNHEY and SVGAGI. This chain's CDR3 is CASSVASNQPQHF. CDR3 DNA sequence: TGTGCCAGCAGTGTAGCTAGCAATCAGCCCCAGCATTTT.

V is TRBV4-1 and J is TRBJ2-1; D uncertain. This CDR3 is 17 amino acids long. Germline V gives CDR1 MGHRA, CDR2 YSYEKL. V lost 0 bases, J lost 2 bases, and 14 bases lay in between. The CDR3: CASSQDRLDGAYNEQFF. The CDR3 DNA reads TGCGCCAGCAGCCAAGATCGGCTAGATGGCGCCTACAATGAGCAGTTCTTC.

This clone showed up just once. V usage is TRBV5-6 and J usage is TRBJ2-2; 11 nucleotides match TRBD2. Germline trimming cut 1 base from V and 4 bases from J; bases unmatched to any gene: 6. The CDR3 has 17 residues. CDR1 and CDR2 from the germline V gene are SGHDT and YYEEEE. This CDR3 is CASSLLRGLAVTGELFF. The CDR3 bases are TGTGCCAGCAGCTTGTTGCGGGGACTAGCGGTCACCGGGGAGCTGTTTTTT.

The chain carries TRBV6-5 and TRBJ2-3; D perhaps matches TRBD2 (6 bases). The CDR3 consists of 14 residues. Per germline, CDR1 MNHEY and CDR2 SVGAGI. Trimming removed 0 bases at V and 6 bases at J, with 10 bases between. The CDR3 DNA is TGTGCCAGCAGTTACTCCACGGGGGTGGATACGCAGTATTTT. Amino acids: CASSYSTGVDTQYF.

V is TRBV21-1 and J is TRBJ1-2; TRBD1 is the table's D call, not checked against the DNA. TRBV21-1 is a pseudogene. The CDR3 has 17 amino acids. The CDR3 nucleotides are TGTGCCAGCAGCGCCGGGACAGGGGATCCTTGGGGCTATGGCTACACCTTC. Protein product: CASSAGTGDPWGYGYTF.

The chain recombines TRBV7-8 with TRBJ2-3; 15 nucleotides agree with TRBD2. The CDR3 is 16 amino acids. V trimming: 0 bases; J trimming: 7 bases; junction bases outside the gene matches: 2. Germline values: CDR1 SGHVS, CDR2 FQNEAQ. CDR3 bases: TGTGCCAGCAGCTTAGCGGGACTAGCGGGGGGTCATACGCAGTATTTT. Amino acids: CASSLAGLAGGHTQYF.

In DNA form, the CDR3 reads TGTGCCAGCAGCTTAGGAGAGGGAGAGACCCAGTACTTC. Amino acids: CASSLGEGETQYF. The genes are TRBV11-3 and TRBJ2-5, with D possibly matching TRBD2 (5 bases). The ends were cut back, 1 base at V and 4 bases at J, with 7 bases in the middle. The CDR3 totals 13 residues. Per the germline V gene, CDR1 is SGHNT and CDR2 is YENEEA.

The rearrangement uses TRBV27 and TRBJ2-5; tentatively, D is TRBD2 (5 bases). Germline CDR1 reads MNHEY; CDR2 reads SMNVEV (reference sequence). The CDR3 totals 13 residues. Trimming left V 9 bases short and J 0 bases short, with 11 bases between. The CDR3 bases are TGTGCCAGTCGTAGGGAGTACCAAGAGACCCAGTACTTC. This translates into CASRREYQETQYF.

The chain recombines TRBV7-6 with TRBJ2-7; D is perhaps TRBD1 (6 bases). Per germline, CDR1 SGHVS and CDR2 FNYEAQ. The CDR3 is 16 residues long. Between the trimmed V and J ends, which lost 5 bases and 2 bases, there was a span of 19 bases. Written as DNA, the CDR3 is TGTGCCAGCAGCCCCCACAGGGCCGCTGGGACCTACGAGCAGTACTTC. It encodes CASSPHRAAGTYEQYF. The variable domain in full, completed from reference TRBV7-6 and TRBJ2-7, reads GAGVSQSPRYKVTKRGQDVALRCDPISGHVSLYWYRQALGQGPEFLTYFNYEAQQDKSGLPNDRFSAERPEGSISTLTIQRTEQRDSAMYRCASSPHRAAGTYEQYFGPGTRLTVT.

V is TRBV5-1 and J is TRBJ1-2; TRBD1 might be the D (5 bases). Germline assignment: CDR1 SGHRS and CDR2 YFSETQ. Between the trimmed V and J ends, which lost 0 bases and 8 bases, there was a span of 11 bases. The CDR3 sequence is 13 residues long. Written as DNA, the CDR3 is TGCGCCAGCAGCTTGGCAGGGAATGAGGGCTACACCTTC. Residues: CASSLAGNEGYTF.

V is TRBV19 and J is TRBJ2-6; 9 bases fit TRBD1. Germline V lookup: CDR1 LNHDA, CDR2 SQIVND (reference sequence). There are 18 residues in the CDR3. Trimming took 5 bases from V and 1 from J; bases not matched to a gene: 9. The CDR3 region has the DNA TGTGCCAGTAGTTTCCTCCCGGGACAGGGTTCTGGGGCCAACGTCCTGACTTTC. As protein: CASSFLPGQGSGANVLTF. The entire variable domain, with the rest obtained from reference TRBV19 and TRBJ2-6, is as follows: DGGITQSPKYLFRKEGQNVTLSCEQNLNHDAMYWYRQDPGQGLRLIYYSQIVNDFQKGDIAEGYSVSREKKESFPLTVTSAQKNPTAFYLCASSFLPGQGSGANVLTFGAGSRLTVL.

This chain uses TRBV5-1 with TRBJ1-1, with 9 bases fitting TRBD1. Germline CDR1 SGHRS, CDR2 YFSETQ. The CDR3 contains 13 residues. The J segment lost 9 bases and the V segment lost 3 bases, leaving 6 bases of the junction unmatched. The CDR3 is CASSWTGDIKAFF. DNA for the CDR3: TGCGCCAGCAGCTGGACAGGGGATATTAAAGCTTTCTTT.

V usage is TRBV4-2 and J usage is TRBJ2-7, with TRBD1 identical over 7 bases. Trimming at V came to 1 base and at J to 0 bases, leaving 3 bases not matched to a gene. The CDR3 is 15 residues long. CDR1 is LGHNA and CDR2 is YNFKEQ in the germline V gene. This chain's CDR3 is CASSQVGTVSYEQYF. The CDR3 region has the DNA TGTGCCAGCAGCCAAGTCGGGACAGTCTCCTACGAGCAGTACTTC.

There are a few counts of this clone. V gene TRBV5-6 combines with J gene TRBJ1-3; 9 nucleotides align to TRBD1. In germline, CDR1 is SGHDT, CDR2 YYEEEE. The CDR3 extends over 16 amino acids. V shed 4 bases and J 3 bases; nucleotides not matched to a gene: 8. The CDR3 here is CASSRYRGLDGNTIYF. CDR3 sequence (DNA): TGTGCCAGCAGCCGATACAGGGGGCTGGATGGAAACACCATATATTTT.

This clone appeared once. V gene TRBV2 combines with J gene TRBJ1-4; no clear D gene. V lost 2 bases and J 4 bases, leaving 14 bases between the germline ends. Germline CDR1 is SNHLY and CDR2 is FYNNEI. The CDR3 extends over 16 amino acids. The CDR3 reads CASSEIGPLYNEKLFF. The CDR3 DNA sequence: TGTGCCAGCAGTGAAATTGGTCCGCTCTATAATGAAAAACTGTTTTTT.

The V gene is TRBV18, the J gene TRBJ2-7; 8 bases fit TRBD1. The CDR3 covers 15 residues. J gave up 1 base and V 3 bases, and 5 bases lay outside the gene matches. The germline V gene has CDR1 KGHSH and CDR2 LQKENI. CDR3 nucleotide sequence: TGTGCCAGCTCACCGGACTGGACAGGGTCCTACGAGCAGTACTTC. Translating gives CASSPDWTGSYEQYF.

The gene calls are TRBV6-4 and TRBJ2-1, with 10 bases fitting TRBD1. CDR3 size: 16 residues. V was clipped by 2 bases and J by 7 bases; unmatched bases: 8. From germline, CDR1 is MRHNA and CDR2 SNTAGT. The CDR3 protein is CASSDPPGQGSNEQFF. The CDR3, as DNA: TGTGCCAGCAGTGACCCACCGGGACAGGGGTCGAATGAGCAGTTCTTC.

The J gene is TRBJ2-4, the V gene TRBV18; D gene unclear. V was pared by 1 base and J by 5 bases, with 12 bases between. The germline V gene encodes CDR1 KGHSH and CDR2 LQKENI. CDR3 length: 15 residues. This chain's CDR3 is CASSPLVGLENIQYF. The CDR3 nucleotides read TGTGCCAGCTCACCACTAGTCGGTTTGGAAAACATTCAGTACTTC.

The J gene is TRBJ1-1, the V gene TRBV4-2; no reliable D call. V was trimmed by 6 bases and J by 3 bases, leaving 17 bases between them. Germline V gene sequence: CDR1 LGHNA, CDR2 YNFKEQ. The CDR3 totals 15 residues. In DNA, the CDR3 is TGTGCCAGCAGTCGACGGCCAGGTAAGGACACTGAAGCTTTCTTT. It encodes CASSRRPGKDTEAFF.

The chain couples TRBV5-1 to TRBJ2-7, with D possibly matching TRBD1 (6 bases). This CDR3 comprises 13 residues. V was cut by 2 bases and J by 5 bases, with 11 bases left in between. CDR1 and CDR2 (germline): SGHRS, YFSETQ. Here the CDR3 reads CASSFQGLNEQYF. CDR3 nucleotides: TGCGCCAGCAGCTTTCAGGGGCTCAACGAGCAGTACTTC.

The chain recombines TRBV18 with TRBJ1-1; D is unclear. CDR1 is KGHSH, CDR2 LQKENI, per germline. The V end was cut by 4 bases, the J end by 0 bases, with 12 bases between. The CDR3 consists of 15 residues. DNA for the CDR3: TGTGCCAGCTCACTTGCTTCCGGGGTGAACACTGAAGCTTTCTTT. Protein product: CASSLASGVNTEAFF.

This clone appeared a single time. As DNA, the CDR3 is TGTGCCAGCAGTGACTCGGGGGGGATGGGGAATGAGCAGTTCTTC. Translating gives CASSDSGGMGNEQFF. The genes are TRBV6-4 and TRBJ2-1, with 7 bases matching TRBD2. The CDR3 length is 15 residues. CDR1 and CDR2 from the germline V gene are MRHNA and SNTAGT. V lost 0 bases, J lost 7 bases, and 6 bases stayed unmatched.

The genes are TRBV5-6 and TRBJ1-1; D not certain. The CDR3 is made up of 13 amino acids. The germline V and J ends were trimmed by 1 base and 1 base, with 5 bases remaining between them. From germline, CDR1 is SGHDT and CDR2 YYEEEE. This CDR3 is CASSLRENTEAFF. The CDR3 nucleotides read TGTGCCAGCAGCTTGCGAGAGAACACTGAAGCTTTCTTT.

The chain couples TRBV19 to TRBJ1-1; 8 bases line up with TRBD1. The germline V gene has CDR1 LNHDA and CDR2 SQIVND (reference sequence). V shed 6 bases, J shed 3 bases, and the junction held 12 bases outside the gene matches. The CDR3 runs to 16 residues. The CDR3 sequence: CASRIGAGGSYTEAFF. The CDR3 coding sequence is TGTGCCAGTAGGATCGGGGCAGGGGGCAGTTACACTGAAGCTTTCTTT. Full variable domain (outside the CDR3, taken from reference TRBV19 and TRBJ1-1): DGGITQSPKYLFRKEGQNVTLSCEQNLNHDAMYWYRQDPGQGLRLIYYSQIVNDFQKGDIAEGYSVSREKKESFPLTVTSAQKNPTAFYLCASRIGAGGSYTEAFFGQGTRLTVV.

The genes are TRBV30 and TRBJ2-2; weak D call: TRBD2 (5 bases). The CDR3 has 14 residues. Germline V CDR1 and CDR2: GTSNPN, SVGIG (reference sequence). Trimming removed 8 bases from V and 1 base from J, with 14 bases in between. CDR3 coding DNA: TGTGCCACCTCGGGGAGACGGAACACCGGGGAGCTGTTTTTT. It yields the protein CATSGRRNTGELFF.